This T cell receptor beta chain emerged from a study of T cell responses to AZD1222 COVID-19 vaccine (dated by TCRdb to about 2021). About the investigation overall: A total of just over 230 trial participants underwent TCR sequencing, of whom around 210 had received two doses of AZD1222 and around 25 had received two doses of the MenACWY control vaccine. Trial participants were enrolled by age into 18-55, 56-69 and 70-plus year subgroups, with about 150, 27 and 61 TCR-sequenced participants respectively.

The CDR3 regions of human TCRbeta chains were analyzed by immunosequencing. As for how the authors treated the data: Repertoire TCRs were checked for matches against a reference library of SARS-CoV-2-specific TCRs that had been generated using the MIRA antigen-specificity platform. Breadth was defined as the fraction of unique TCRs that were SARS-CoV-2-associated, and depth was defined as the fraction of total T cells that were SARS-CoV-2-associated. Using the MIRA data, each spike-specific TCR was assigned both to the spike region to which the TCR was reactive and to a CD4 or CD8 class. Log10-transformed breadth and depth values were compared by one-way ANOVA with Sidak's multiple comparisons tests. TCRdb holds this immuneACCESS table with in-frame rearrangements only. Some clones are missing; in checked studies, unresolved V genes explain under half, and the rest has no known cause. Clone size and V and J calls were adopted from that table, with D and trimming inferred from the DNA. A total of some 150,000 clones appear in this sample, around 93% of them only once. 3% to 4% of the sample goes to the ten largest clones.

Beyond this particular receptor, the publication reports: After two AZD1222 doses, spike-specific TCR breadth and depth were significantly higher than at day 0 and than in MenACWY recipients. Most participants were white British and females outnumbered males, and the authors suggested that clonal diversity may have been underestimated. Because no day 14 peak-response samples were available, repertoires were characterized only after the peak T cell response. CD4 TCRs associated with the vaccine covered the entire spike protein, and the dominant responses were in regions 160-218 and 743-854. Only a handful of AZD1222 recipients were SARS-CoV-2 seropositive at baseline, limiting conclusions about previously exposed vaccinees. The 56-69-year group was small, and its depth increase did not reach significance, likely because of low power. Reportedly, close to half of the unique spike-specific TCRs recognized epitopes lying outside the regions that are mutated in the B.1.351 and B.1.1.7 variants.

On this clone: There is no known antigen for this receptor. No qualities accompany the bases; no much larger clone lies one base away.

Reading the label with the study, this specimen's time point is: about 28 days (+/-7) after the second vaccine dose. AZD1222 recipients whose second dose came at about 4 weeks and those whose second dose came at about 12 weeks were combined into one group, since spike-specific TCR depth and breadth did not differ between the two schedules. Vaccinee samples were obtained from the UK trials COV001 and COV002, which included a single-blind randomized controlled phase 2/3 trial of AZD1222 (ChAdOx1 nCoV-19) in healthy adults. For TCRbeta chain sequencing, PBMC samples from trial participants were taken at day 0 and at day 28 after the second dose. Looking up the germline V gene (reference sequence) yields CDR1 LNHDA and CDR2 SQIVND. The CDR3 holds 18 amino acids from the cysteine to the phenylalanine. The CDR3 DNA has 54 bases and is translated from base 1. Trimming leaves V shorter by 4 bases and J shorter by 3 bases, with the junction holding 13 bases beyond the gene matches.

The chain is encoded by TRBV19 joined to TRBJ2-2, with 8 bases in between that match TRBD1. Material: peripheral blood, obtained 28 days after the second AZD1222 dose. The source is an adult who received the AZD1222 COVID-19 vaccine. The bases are TGTGCCAGTAGTACAAATGGCCCCCGGACAGGGTACACCGGGGAGCTGTTTTTT. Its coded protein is CASSTNGPRTGYTGELFF. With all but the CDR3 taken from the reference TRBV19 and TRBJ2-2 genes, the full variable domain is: DGGITQSPKYLFRKEGQNVTLSCEQNLNHDAMYWYRQDPGQGLRLIYYSQIVNDFQKGDIAEGYSVSREKKESFPLTVTSAQKNPTAFYLCASSTNGPRTGYTGELFFGEGSRLTVL.